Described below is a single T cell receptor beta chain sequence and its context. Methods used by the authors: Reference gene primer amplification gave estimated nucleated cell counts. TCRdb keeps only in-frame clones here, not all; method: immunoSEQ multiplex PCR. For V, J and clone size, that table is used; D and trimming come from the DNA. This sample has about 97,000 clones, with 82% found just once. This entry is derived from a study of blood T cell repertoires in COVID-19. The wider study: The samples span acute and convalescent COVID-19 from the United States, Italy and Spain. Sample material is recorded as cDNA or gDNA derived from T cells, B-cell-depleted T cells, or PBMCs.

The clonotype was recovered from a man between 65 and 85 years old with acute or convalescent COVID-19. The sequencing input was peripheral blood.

The CDR3 reads CASRGIQGADTEAFF. CDR3 DNA: TGTGCCAGCAGGGGAATTCAGGGGGCAGACACTGAAGCTTTCTTT. The V and J genes are TRBV6-5 and TRBJ1-1, with 8 bases fitting TRBD1. In germline, CDR1 is MNHEY, CDR2 SVGAGI. Trimming removed 6 bases from V and 3 bases from J; junction bases left unmatched: 9. This CDR3 region has 15 residues.